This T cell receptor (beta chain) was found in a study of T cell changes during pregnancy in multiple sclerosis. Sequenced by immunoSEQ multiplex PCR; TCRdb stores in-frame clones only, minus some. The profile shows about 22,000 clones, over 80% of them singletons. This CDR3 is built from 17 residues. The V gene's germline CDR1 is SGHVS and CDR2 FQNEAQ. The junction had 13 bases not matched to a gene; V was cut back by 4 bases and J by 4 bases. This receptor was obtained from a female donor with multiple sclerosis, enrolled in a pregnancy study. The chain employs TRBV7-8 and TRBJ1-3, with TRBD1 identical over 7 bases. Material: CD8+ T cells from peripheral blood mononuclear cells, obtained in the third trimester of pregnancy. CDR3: CASSSGPRGVKGNTIYF. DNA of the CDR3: TGTGCCAGCAGCTCGGGCCCCAGGGGGGTAAAAGGAAACACCATATATTTT.